Each of the 30 T cell receptor beta chains below was sequenced from the same sample in a study of beta chain features in type 1 diabetes. Reverse transcribing all isolated RNA meant expressed TCRB transcripts were sequenced. TCRdb's table, derived via immunoSEQ multiplex PCR, lists solely in-frame clones and lacks some. The table has about 620,000 clones, less than 20% seen once. Sequencing was carried out using naive CD4+ T cells from blood. Receptor source: a man aged 18 to 29 in good health.

The chain carries TRBV29-1 and TRBJ2-7; D unclear. The V gene's germline CDR1 is SQVTM and CDR2 ANQGSEA. This CDR3 has 14 residues. Between the trimmed V and J ends, which lost 4 bases and 2 bases, there was a span of 15 bases. CDR3 loop: CSVGPTAAPYEQYF. The CDR3 DNA sequence: TGCAGCGTTGGCCCCACAGCTGCCCCCTACGAGCAGTACTTC.

This clone has more than one count but fewer than ten. The chain employs TRBV6-6 and TRBJ2-3; D uncertain. This CDR3 is built from 16 residues. Germline loops: CDR1 MNHNY, CDR2 SVGAGI (reference sequence). Trimming pared 2 bases from V and 4 bases from J, leaving 16 bases between. The CDR3, as DNA: TGTGCCAGCAGTTACGGAACCGGTGGGGTAGCAGATACGCAGTATTTT. Its protein product is CASSYGTGGVADTQYF.

The table lists this clone with a few counts. The chain uses TRBV9 and TRBJ1-1; the D is unclear. Trimming shortened V by 0 bases and J by 8 bases, and 14 bases separated the two germline ends. Germline V gene lookup returns CDR1 SGDLS and CDR2 YYNGEE. The CDR3 length is 14 residues. CDR3 DNA sequence: TGTGCCAGCAGCGTAGAGGTCTCCTTCCGGGAAGCTTTCTTT. Its translation is CASSVEVSFREAFF.

This clone has more than one count but fewer than ten. This CDR3 is also generated by other DNA sequences in the sample. V usage is TRBV9 and J usage is TRBJ1-6; TRBD1 matches 7 bases. The CDR3 consists of 15 residues. Germline CDR1 and CDR2: SGDLS and YYNGEE. The J segment lost 6 bases and the V segment lost 0 bases, leaving 3 bases of the junction unmatched. The CDR3 loop reads CASSVARGGNSPLHF. The CDR3 nucleotides read TGTGCCAGCAGCGTAGCCAGGGGGGGTAATTCACCCCTCCACTTT.

V is TRBV10-3 and J is TRBJ1-1; no firm D call. The CDR3 sequence is 13 residues long. Germline CDR1 is ENHRY and CDR2 is SYGVKD. V lost 6 bases, J lost 0 bases, and 8 bases lay in between. The CDR3 DNA reads TGTGCCATCAGCAGTTATATGAACACTGAAGCTTTCTTT. It translates to CAISSYMNTEAFF.

The sample holds a few counts of this clone. The V call is TRBV30, the J call TRBJ2-7; D is possibly TRBD1 or TRBD2 (5 bases each). This CDR3 contains 14 residues. V lost 4 bases to trimming and J lost 1 base, with 14 bases between them. Germline lookup yields CDR1 GTSNPN and CDR2 SVGIG (reference sequence). The CDR3 loop is CAWMPGRTSYEQYF. For the CDR3, the DNA is TGTGCCTGGATGCCGGGACGGACTTCCTACGAGCAGTACTTC.

The J gene is TRBJ2-5, the V gene TRBV7-6, with D tentatively TRBD1 or TRBD2 (6 bases each). V was pared by 2 bases and J by 5 bases, with 15 bases between. Germline CDR1 and CDR2: SGHVS and FNYEAQ. This CDR3 is 15 amino acids long. In nucleotides, the CDR3 is TGTGCCAGCAGCTTACCTCACGGGGGCTGGGAGACCCAGTACTTC. Residues: CASSLPHGGWETQYF.

This clone came up a few times. The CDR3, as DNA: TGCAGCGTTGGCATAGGGGGTTTGGACGAGCAGTACTTC. It translates to CSVGIGGLDEQYF. V gene TRBV29-1 combines with J gene TRBJ2-7; D is perhaps TRBD1 (6 bases). The CDR3 contains 13 residues. The V gene lost 4 bases and the J gene lost 5 bases, with 15 bases spanning the gap. Looked up from germline, CDR1 is SQVTM and CDR2 is ANQGSEA.

This chain uses TRBV2 with TRBJ1-1; TRBD1 agrees at 8 bases. Losses at the gene ends were 2 bases for V and 6 bases for J; bases not matched to a gene: 8. The germline V gene encodes CDR1 SNHLY and CDR2 FYNNEI. The CDR3 sequence is 15 residues long. CDR3 residues: CASSEYGRGPSEAFF. CDR3 coding DNA: TGTGCCAGCAGTGAATACGGCAGGGGGCCGTCTGAAGCTTTCTTT. Looking up the rest from reference TRBV2 and TRBJ1-1 gives the full variable domain: EPEVTQTPSHQVTQMGQEVILRCVPISNHLYFYWYRQILGQKVEFLVSFYNNEISEKSEIFDDQFSVERPDGSNFTLKIRSTKLEDSAMYFCASSEYGRGPSEAFFGQGTRLTVV.

In DNA, the CDR3 is TGTGCCAGCAGTGAACTGGACTCAATGACCGGGGAGCTGTTTTTT. Its protein product is CASSELDSMTGELFF. This chain links TRBV2 with TRBJ2-2, with TRBD2 as a possible D gene (5 bases). The V and J ends lost 2 bases and 5 bases respectively, with 12 bases between them. The germline V gene encodes CDR1 SNHLY and CDR2 FYNNEI. The CDR3 extends over 15 amino acids.

The chain links TRBV28 to TRBJ2-1; 7 bases align to TRBD1. The CDR3 spans 16 residues. From germline, CDR1 is MDHEN and CDR2 SYDVKM. V trimming: 1 base; J trimming: 9 bases; junction bases outside the gene matches: 12. The CDR3 here is CASSLSPTYRGIEQFF. As DNA, the CDR3 is TGTGCCAGCAGTTTATCCCCTACCTACAGGGGCATTGAGCAGTTCTTC.

This chain joins TRBV13 and TRBJ2-3; D is unresolved. Germline values: CDR1 PRHDT, CDR2 FYEKMQ (reference sequence). The length of the CDR3 is 16 residues. The V and J ends lost 4 bases and 3 bases respectively, with 17 bases between them. CDR3 loop: CASSSPFSYVTDTQYF. In nucleotides, the CDR3 is TGTGCCAGCAGCTCCCCGTTTAGCTATGTGACAGATACGCAGTATTTT.

The chain combines TRBV5-1 with TRBJ2-1, with 10 bases aligning to TRBD2. CDR3 size: 15 residues. The ends lost 0 bases at V and 9 bases at J; junction bases unmatched: 6. CDR1 and CDR2 from the germline V gene are SGHRS and YFSETQ. CDR3 amino acids: CASSLGPAGGPEQFF. The DNA of the CDR3 is TGCGCCAGCAGCTTGGGACCAGCGGGGGGGCCTGAGCAGTTCTTC.

This clone has more than one count but fewer than ten. V gene TRBV11-2 combines with J gene TRBJ2-1, with TRBD2 matching 7 bases. The CDR3 totals 15 residues. Germline V gene data show CDR1 as SGHAT and CDR2 as FQNNGV. The V segment lost 0 bases and the J segment 3 bases; nucleotides outside the gene matches: 2. The CDR3 bases are TGTGCCAGCAGCTTAGACTGGACTAGCTACAATGAGCAGTTCTTC. This translates into CASSLDWTSYNEQFF.

The rearrangement links TRBV28 to TRBJ1-2; 10 nucleotides align to TRBD1. In germline, CDR1 is MDHEN, CDR2 SYDVKM. The CDR3 covers 14 residues. J was trimmed by 4 bases and V by 10 bases; bases with no gene match: 9. CDR3 sequence (DNA): TGTGCCACTGGGACAGGGGACACCATCTATGGCTACACCTTC. It yields the protein CATGTGDTIYGYTF.

The table lists this clone with a few counts. This chain links TRBV5-5 with TRBJ2-1; 7 bases match TRBD2. This CDR3 spans 17 amino acids. The junction had 12 bases not matched to a gene; V was cut back by 4 bases and J by 2 bases. CDR1 SGHKS and CDR2 YYEKEE come from the germline V gene (reference sequence). The CDR3 sequence: CASSPPGGAGPYNEQFF. The CDR3 DNA is TGTGCCAGCAGCCCTCCCGGAGGAGCGGGGCCCTACAATGAGCAGTTCTTC.

This clone was seen a handful of times. The V call is TRBV30, the J call TRBJ2-4; D is unclear. Germline loops: CDR1 GTSNPN, CDR2 SVGIG (reference sequence). The CDR3 extends over 16 amino acids. V dropped 4 bases and J dropped 2 bases, with 18 bases sitting between them. The CDR3 protein is CAWTPPGCVTKNIQYF. The DNA of the CDR3 is TGTGCCTGGACCCCACCTGGTTGCGTGACCAAAAACATTCAGTACTTC.

The chain employs TRBV6-5 and TRBJ1-4; D possibly corresponds to TRBD1 (5 bases). V was cut by 3 bases and J by 6 bases, with 11 bases left in between. The CDR3 covers 14 residues. In germline, CDR1 is MNHEY, CDR2 SVGAGI. CDR3 bases: TGTGCCAGCAGTTATGGGGGGTTCGATGAAAAACTGTTTTTT. Its translation: CASSYGGFDEKLFF.

In this sample, this clone turned up a few times. V is TRBV7-2 and J is TRBJ2-2, with D tentatively TRBD1 or TRBD2 (5 bases each). CDR1 is SGHTA, CDR2 FQGNSA, per germline. This CDR3 is built from 15 residues. V dropped 4 bases and J dropped 2 bases, with 11 bases sitting between them. The CDR3 sequence is CASSSTRGNTGELFF. The CDR3 nucleotides are TGTGCCAGCAGCTCAACGAGGGGAAACACCGGGGAGCTGTTTTTT.

The J gene is TRBJ2-7, the V gene TRBV21-1; the table's D call, TRBD1, was not checked against the DNA. TRBV21-1 is shown as a pseudogene. The CDR3 covers 14 residues. Here the CDR3 DNA reads TGTGCCAGCAGCAAACTCGGCAGGGCCTACGAGCAGTACTTC. This encodes CASSKLGRAYEQYF.

With regard to this clone: Additional DNA sequences in this sample encode the identical CDR3. The rearrangement uses TRBV7-2 and TRBJ2-5, with D hard to call. Germline V gives CDR1 SGHTA, CDR2 FQGNSA. V was cut by 1 base and J by 2 bases, with 11 bases left in between. The CDR3 sequence is 15 residues long. The CDR3 here is CASSLGSTAQETQYF. For the CDR3, the DNA is TGTGCCAGCAGCTTAGGGTCGACGGCTCAAGAGACCCAGTACTTC.

The chain links TRBV5-1 to TRBJ2-7; TRBD1 is a possible D gene (5 bases). V gave up 7 bases and J gave up 0 bases, with 17 bases separating them. CDR1 and CDR2 from the germline V gene are SGHRS and YFSETQ. CDR3 length: 15 amino acids. The CDR3, as DNA: TGCGCCAGCGCAAGTGGGGCAAACCCCTCCTACGAGCAGTACTTC. Translation gives CASASGANPSYEQYF.

Points on this clone: This sample includes further DNA sequences coding for the same CDR3. The V gene is TRBV28, the J gene TRBJ1-5; 8 nucleotides align to TRBD1. V dropped 5 bases and J dropped 0; count of bases not matched to a gene: 3. Germline values: CDR1 MDHEN, CDR2 SYDVKM. The CDR3 spans 15 residues. The CDR3 DNA is TGTGCCAGCAGTCCCACAGGGGGTAGCAATCAGCCCCAGCATTTT. Translation gives CASSPTGGSNQPQHF. Drawing the rest from reference TRBV28 and TRBJ1-5, the complete variable domain is DVKVTQSSRYLVKRTGEKVFLECVQDMDHENMFWYRQDPGLGLRLIYFSYDVKMKEKGDIPEGYSVSREKKERFSLILESASTNQTSMYLCASSPTGGSNQPQHFGDGTRLSIL.

The CDR3 region has the DNA TGTGCCAGCTCAGGGACAGGCCACGGCACAGATACGCAGTATTTT. This gives the protein CASSGTGHGTDTQYF. V is TRBV18 and J is TRBJ2-3; 8 nucleotides line up with TRBD1. The CDR3 covers 15 residues. In germline, CDR1 is KGHSH, CDR2 LQKENI. The junction had 5 bases not matched to a gene; V was cut back by 5 bases and J by 1 base.

This clone was seen more than once but under ten times. The rearrangement joins TRBV7-9 to TRBJ2-5; 7 bases are shared with TRBD1. The V gene end was trimmed by 6 bases and the J gene end by 2 bases; junction bases not matched to a gene: 9. The CDR3 is 15 amino acids. Germline V CDR1 and CDR2: SEHNR, FQNEAQ (reference sequence). The chain's CDR3 is CASSPVGGRQETQYF. In DNA, the CDR3 is TGTGCCAGCAGTCCAGTAGGGGGCAGACAAGAGACCCAGTACTTC.

V gene TRBV19 combines with J gene TRBJ2-1; 7 bases are shared with TRBD1. Unmatched junction bases numbered 2, after V lost 6 bases and J lost 0 bases. The CDR3 length is 14 residues. CDR1 and CDR2 (germline): LNHDA, SQIVND (reference sequence). CDR3 region: CASRGQISYNEQFF. In nucleotides, the CDR3 is TGTGCCAGTAGGGGACAGATCTCCTACAATGAGCAGTTCTTC.

This clone was observed a few times. The V call is TRBV28, the J call TRBJ2-7; D perhaps matches TRBD1 (6 bases). V was shortened by 7 bases and J by 2 bases, with 15 bases between the two germline ends. This CDR3 has 14 amino acids. The germline V gene encodes CDR1 MDHEN and CDR2 SYDVKM. Here the CDR3 DNA reads TGTGCCAGCAAGGATAGCAGGGGTGCCTACGAGCAGTACTTC. This encodes CASKDSRGAYEQYF.

The chain employs TRBV27 and TRBJ2-1; TRBD2 aligns across 8 bases. From germline, CDR1 is MNHEY and CDR2 SMNVEV (reference sequence). The CDR3 loop spans 16 amino acids. Trimming removed 0 bases from V and 4 bases from J; junction bases left unmatched: 5. This chain's CDR3 is CASSLSYSGRYNEQFF. In DNA form, the CDR3 reads TGTGCCAGCAGTTTATCGTACAGCGGGAGATACAATGAGCAGTTCTTC.

This clone appeared a few times. The chain has TRBV5-4 and TRBJ2-6; TRBD1 is a possible D gene (5 bases). The CDR3 extends over 16 amino acids. V was shortened by 1 base and J by 0 bases, with 8 bases between the two germline ends. CDR1 is SGHNT and CDR2 is YYREEE in the germline V gene (reference sequence). CDR3 in DNA: TGTGCCAGCAGCTTGCAGGGTTCCTCTGGGGCCAACGTCCTGACTTTC. This codes for CASSLQGSSGANVLTF.

The chain recombines TRBV18 with TRBJ1-1; 9 nucleotides align to TRBD1. V gave up 3 bases and J gave up 1 base; unmatched junction bases: 3. Germline-derived CDR1 and CDR2 are KGHSH and LQKENI. The CDR3 runs to 15 residues. This chain's CDR3 is CASSPGQGSNTEAFF. The CDR3 coding sequence is TGTGCCAGCTCACCGGGACAGGGTTCGAACACTGAAGCTTTCTTT.